These 9 T cell receptor beta chains share one sample of origin, sequenced in a study of technical replicates of blood from a handful of donors. Data came from immunoSEQ multiplex PCR; TCRdb stores just in-frame clones and leaves some out. Of 65,000 to 90,000 clones in the sample, approximately 94% were seen once. What was sequenced was T cells isolated from PBMCs. The source of these receptors is a human donor in good health.

This clone was recorded only once. This chain uses TRBV5-6 with TRBJ1-1; 8 bases are shared with TRBD1. The trim removed 4 bases at V and 0 bases at J, leaving 8 bases unmatched. In germline, CDR1 is SGHDT, CDR2 YYEEEE. This CDR3 is 16 amino acids long. CDR3 loop: CASSLSGDRMNTEAFF. CDR3 nucleotides: TGTGCCAGCAGCCTCTCTGGGGACAGGATGAACACTGAAGCTTTCTTT.

The V gene is TRBV28, the J gene TRBJ2-5; maybe TRBD1 (5 bases). V was trimmed by 8 bases and J by 7 bases, leaving 14 bases between them. From germline, CDR1 is MDHEN and CDR2 SYDVKM. The CDR3 is made up of 12 amino acids. CDR3: CASCQGQGTQYF. Here the CDR3 DNA reads TGTGCCAGCTGTCAGGGTCAGGGGACCCAGTACTTC.

This chain connects TRBV4-3 to TRBJ2-1, with 7 positions matching TRBD1. The CDR3 contains 17 residues. CDR1 and CDR2 from the germline V gene are LGHNA and YSLEER. J was trimmed by 6 bases and V by 4 bases; bases with no gene match: 15. The CDR3 protein is CASSPLGGPGPVNEQFF. The DNA of the CDR3 is TGCGCCAGCAGCCCTTTAGGGGGCCCGGGGCCGGTCAATGAGCAGTTCTTC.

The chain combines TRBV28 with TRBJ1-5, with D perhaps TRBD1 (5 bases). The CDR3 runs to 15 residues. Germline V gives CDR1 MDHEN, CDR2 SYDVKM. V lost 5 bases to trimming and J lost 6 bases, with 17 bases between them. Here the CDR3 DNA reads TGTGCCAGCAGTACGGCCCGGGGGTCGGGTCAGCCCCAGCATTTT. Amino acid sequence: CASSTARGSGQPQHF.

This sequence joins TRBV5-1 and TRBJ1-5; D unresolved. Per the germline V gene, CDR1 is SGHRS and CDR2 is YFSETQ. Trimming cost V 0 bases and J 2 bases, with 6 bases left between them. CDR3 length: 14 amino acids. The CDR3 loop is CASSLAPGNQPQHF. CDR3 DNA: TGCGCCAGCAGCTTGGCCCCAGGCAATCAGCCCCAGCATTTT. Using reference TRBV5-1 and TRBJ1-5 for the parts outside the CDR3, the full variable domain is KAGVTQTPRYLIKTRGQQVTLSCSPISGHRSVSWYQQTPGQGLQFLFEYFSETQRNKGNFPGRFSGRQFSNSRSEMNVSTLELGDSALYLCASSLAPGNQPQHFGDGTRLSIL.

This clone was counted between two and nine times. The chain couples TRBV28 to TRBJ1-5; D may be TRBD1 (5 bases). V lost 8 bases and J 6 bases, leaving 11 bases between the germline ends. The CDR3 runs to 12 residues. From germline, CDR1 is MDHEN and CDR2 SYDVKM. CDR3 in amino acids: CASGEGSQPQHF. The CDR3 DNA reads as TGTGCCAGCGGGGAGGGGAGTCAGCCCCAGCATTTT.

The chain has TRBV10-3 and TRBJ2-7; tentative D call: TRBD1 (5 bases). There are 13 residues in the CDR3. Germline loops: CDR1 ENHRY, CDR2 SYGVKD. Trimming cost V 6 bases and J 3 bases, with 12 bases left between them. CDR3 region: CAIRGEQHYEQYF. The CDR3 region has the DNA TGTGCCATCAGAGGGGAACAGCACTACGAGCAGTACTTC.

This sequence joins TRBV27 and TRBJ1-1; a weak D match, TRBD1 (5 bases). The length of the CDR3 is 13 residues. Germline CDR1 is MNHEY and CDR2 is SMNVEV (reference sequence). V was cut by 6 bases and J by 5 bases, with 13 bases left in between. The CDR3 DNA sequence: TGTGCCAGCAGCTCCACAGGTTGGACTGAAGCTTTCTTT. Its translation is CASSSTGWTEAFF.

V and J are TRBV5-1 and TRBJ1-5, with D perhaps matching TRBD1 (5 bases). Germline CDR1 SGHRS, CDR2 YFSETQ. The CDR3 runs 13 residues. V was trimmed by 4 bases and J by 4 bases, leaving 9 bases between them. In DNA form, the CDR3 reads TGCGCCAGCAGCCCGACAGTAAATCAGCCCCAGCATTTT. Its translation is CASSPTVNQPQHF.